The clone carrying this TCR beta chain was picked up one time. TCRdb's table, derived via immunoSEQ multiplex PCR, lists solely in-frame clones and lacks some. Among 120,000 or so clones listed, about 93% were seen once. This entry comes from a study of OX40 agonist ivuxolimab in advanced cancers. Looking at the study overall: Ivuxolimab is an agonistic anti-OX40 (CD134) antibody, and patients were treated with it. Enrolled patients in dose escalation had cancers that were hepatocellular carcinoma, melanoma, renal cell or head and neck cancer.

This CDR3 region has 16 residues. Germline V gene sequence: CDR1 SGHKS, CDR2 YYEKEE (reference sequence). Trimming at V came to 2 bases and at J to 0 bases, leaving 3 bases not matched to a gene. Sequenced material: CD4+ or CD8+ T cells sorted from blood, taken in a trial of the OX40 agonist ivuxolimab. The sequence was collected from an adult with an advanced solid tumor such as melanoma, head and neck, liver or kidney cancer. The rearrangement uses TRBV5-5 and TRBJ1-5, with 9 bases lining up with TRBD1. Written as DNA, the CDR3 is TGTGCCAGCAGCTTAGGGACAGGGCCTAGCAATCAGCCCCAGCATTTT. This codes for CASSLGTGPSNQPQHF.